A single sample gave rise to the 2 T cell receptor beta chains below, sequenced in a study of blood T cell repertoires in COVID-19. Data came from immunoSEQ multiplex PCR; TCRdb stores just in-frame clones and leaves some out. There are 150,000 or so clones in the sample; approximately 80% occur only once, and roughly 11% lies in the top ten. The specimen sequenced was PBMCs or T cells enriched from blood (not recorded which). The receptors originated from a man aged 50 or older who had recovered from COVID-19.

The chain couples TRBV7-2 to TRBJ1-2, with a possible D match to TRBD1 (5 bases). Trimming pared 2 bases from V and 7 bases from J, leaving 11 bases between. This CDR3 has 13 residues. Germline assignment: CDR1 SGHTA and CDR2 FQGNSA. CDR3 protein: CASSLKGEVGYTF. DNA of the CDR3: TGTGCCAGCAGCTTAAAAGGGGAGGTTGGCTACACCTTC. Combining the CDR3 with reference TRBV7-2 and TRBJ1-2 gives the whole variable domain GAGVSQSPSNKVTEKGKDVELRCDPISGHTALYWYRQSLGQGLEFLIYFQGNSAPDKSGLPSDRFSAERTGGSVSTLTIQRTQQEDSAVYLCASSLKGEVGYTFGSGTRLTVV.

This chain uses TRBV5-5 with TRBJ2-1, with D possibly being TRBD1 (5 bases). The germline CDR1 and CDR2 sequences are SGHKS and YYEKEE (reference sequence). The V gene lost 2 bases and the J gene lost 4 bases, with 13 bases spanning the gap. This CDR3 contains 15 residues. The CDR3 region has the DNA TGTGCCAGCAGCTTAACGCAGGGAACTTACAATGAGCAGTTCTTC. It codes for CASSLTQGTYNEQFF.